The 13 T cell receptor beta chains below all came from one sample that was sequenced in a study of cytomegalovirus exposure and HLA in healthy donors. Researchers ran the PCR with 60 Vbeta and 13 Jbeta primers. The data were produced by immunoSEQ multiplex PCR, yet TCRdb's version contains in-frame clones alone and is incomplete. The sample shows just over 150,000 clones, roughly 73% of them seen only once. Source material: PBMCs. These receptors were collected from a woman aged 30 to 39 in good health and CMV-seronegative.

The V and J genes are TRBV18 and TRBJ2-3, with 8 bases fitting TRBD2. Unmatched junction bases numbered 15, after V lost 1 base and J lost 6 bases. CDR1 and CDR2 from the germline V gene are KGHSH and LQKENI. CDR3 length equals 18 residues. CDR3 region: CASSPRGEAGEVTDTQYF. The CDR3 region has the DNA TGTGCCAGCTCACCACGGGGAGAAGCGGGGGAGGTTACGGATACGCAGTATTTT.

The V and J genes are TRBV27 and TRBJ2-4; perhaps TRBD2 as D (6 bases). Germline assignment: CDR1 MNHEY and CDR2 SMNVEV (reference sequence). The CDR3 is made up of 14 amino acids. Trimming left V 1 base short and J 8 bases short, with 12 bases between. DNA of the CDR3: TGTGCCAGCAGTTTATTTCCGGGGGAGGACATTCAGTACTTC. This codes for CASSLFPGEDIQYF.

CDR3 in amino acids: CASGLVPGQPQHF. CDR3 in DNA: TGTGCTAGTGGTTTGGTACCAGGACAGCCCCAGCATTTT. The chain joins TRBV12-5 to TRBJ1-5; the D is unclear. The CDR3 length is 13 residues. CDR1 LGHNT and CDR2 FRNRAP come from the germline V gene. Trimming took 0 bases from V and 7 from J, leaving 7 bases between them.

The rearrangement uses TRBV10-3 and TRBJ2-7; possibly TRBD2 for D (7 bases). Per germline, CDR1 ENHRY and CDR2 SYGVKD. Trimming pared 6 bases from V and 1 base from J, leaving 10 bases between. CDR3 size: 13 residues. CDR3 protein: CAIREGGSYEQYF. The CDR3 region has the DNA TGTGCCATCAGAGAGGGGGGGTCCTACGAGCAGTACTTC.

This clone was observed once. Within the sample, other DNA sequences also encode this same CDR3. The rearrangement joins TRBV2 to TRBJ2-3; TRBD1 is a possible D gene (7 bases). Between the trimmed V and J ends, which lost 5 bases and 4 bases, there was a span of 13 bases. This CDR3 comprises 14 residues. Germline V gene sequence: CDR1 SNHLY, CDR2 FYNNEI. The CDR3 sequence: CASSPQGGADTQYF. As DNA, the CDR3 is TGTGCCAGCAGTCCCCAGGGGGGCGCAGATACGCAGTATTTT.

The chain joins TRBV7-9 to TRBJ1-4; D unresolved. This CDR3 is 14 amino acids long. Germline V gene data show CDR1 as SEHNR and CDR2 as FQNEAQ (reference sequence). Trimming cost V 4 bases and J 2 bases, with 8 bases left between them. CDR3 bases: TGTGCCAGCAGCTCCGGGAGGACTAATGAAAAACTGTTTTTT. It translates to CASSSGRTNEKLFF.

This clone has only a few counts. The gene calls are TRBV28 and TRBJ2-2, with D tentatively TRBD1 (5 bases). The CDR3 runs to 16 residues. The V gene lost 6 bases and the J gene lost 0 bases, with 14 bases spanning the gap. Germline V gene lookup returns CDR1 MDHEN and CDR2 SYDVKM. The CDR3: CASRKGQISNTGELFF. In nucleotides, the CDR3 is TGTGCCAGCAGAAAAGGACAAATCTCGAACACCGGGGAGCTGTTTTTT.

V and J are TRBV5-1 and TRBJ2-7; 9 bases agree with TRBD2. After removal of 5 bases from V and 5 bases from J, the junction contained 11 bases not matched to a gene. Germline V lookup: CDR1 SGHRS, CDR2 YFSETQ. This CDR3 spans 15 amino acids. CDR3 nucleotides: TGCGCCAGCAGTATCCCTAGCGGGGATTACCACGAGCAGTACTTC. It translates to CASSIPSGDYHEQYF.

The chain recombines TRBV6-5 with TRBJ1-2; 8 bases are shared with TRBD1. The CDR3 is 13 amino acids. V shed 2 bases, J shed 8 bases, and the junction held 4 bases outside the gene matches. Per the germline V gene, CDR1 is MNHEY and CDR2 is SVGAGI. The CDR3 DNA follows: TGTGCCAGCAGTTACGGGACAGGCTTGGGCTACACCTTC. Translated: CASSYGTGLGYTF.

The chain employs TRBV5-1 and TRBJ1-3; TRBD1 agrees at 7 bases. This CDR3 comprises 14 residues. The V gene's germline CDR1 is SGHRS and CDR2 YFSETQ. Unmatched junction bases numbered 6, after V lost 7 bases and J lost 2 bases. The CDR3 DNA is TGCGCCAGCGGAACAGGGGATGCTGGAAACACCATATATTTT. Protein: CASGTGDAGNTIYF.

This clone was recorded once. CDR3 protein: CASSYSGESNNEQFF. The DNA of the CDR3 is TGTGCCAGCAGTTACTCAGGGGAAAGTAACAATGAGCAGTTCTTC. J is TRBJ2-1 and V is TRBV6-5; a possible D gene is TRBD1 (5 bases). Trimming shortened V by 0 bases and J by 5 bases, and 11 bases separated the two germline ends. The CDR3 consists of 15 residues. CDR1 and CDR2 from the germline V gene are MNHEY and SVGAGI.

Comments on this clone: At one end the junction does not follow the germline gene, possibly because of a read error. The V and J genes are TRBV6-4 and TRBJ1-6; D not certain. CDR3 size: 14 residues. Per the germline V gene, CDR1 is MRHNA and CDR2 is SNTAGT. The CDR3 is CASSELRYNSPPHF. CDR3 bases: TGTGCCAGCAGTGAACTACGGTATAATTCACCCCCCCACTTT.

In its sample, this clone was seen once. The chain has TRBV6-1 and TRBJ2-1; 7 bases line up with TRBD2. V lost 4 bases, J lost 1 base, and 1 base stayed unmatched. CDR1 is MNHNS and CDR2 is SASEGT in the germline V gene. The CDR3 loop spans 14 amino acids. As DNA, the CDR3 is TGTGCCAGCAGTGCGGGGGGTTCCTACAATGAGCAGTTCTTC. It codes for CASSAGGSYNEQFF.